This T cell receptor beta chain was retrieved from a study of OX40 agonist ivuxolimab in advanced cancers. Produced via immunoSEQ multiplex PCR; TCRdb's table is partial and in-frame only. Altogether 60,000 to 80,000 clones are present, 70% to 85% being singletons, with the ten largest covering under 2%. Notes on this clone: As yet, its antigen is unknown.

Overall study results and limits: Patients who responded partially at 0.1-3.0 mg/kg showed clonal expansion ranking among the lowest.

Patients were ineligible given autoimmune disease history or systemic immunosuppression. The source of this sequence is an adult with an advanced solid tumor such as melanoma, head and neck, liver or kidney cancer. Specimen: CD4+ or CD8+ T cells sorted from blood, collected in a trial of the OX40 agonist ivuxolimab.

The CDR3: CASSLAGTSGIRNEQYF. DNA for the CDR3: TGTGCCAGCAGCTTAGCCGGGACTAGCGGGATTAGAAACGAGCAGTACTTC. The rearrangement joins TRBV7-9 to TRBJ2-7; TRBD2 aligns across 13 bases. The CDR3 consists of 17 residues. CDR1 and CDR2 (germline): SEHNR, FQNEAQ (reference sequence). J gave up 5 bases and V 0 bases, and 7 bases lay outside the gene matches. The full variable domain, rest sourced from reference TRBV7-9 and TRBJ2-7, is DTGVSQNPRHKITKRGQNVTFRCDPISEHNRLYWYRQTLGQGPEFLTYFQNEAQLEKSRLLSDRFSAERPKGSFSTLEIQRTEQGDSAMYLCASSLAGTSGIRNEQYFGPGTRLTVT.